This T cell receptor (beta chain) is from a study of CD8+ T cells in alopecia areata. Study-wide context: The tofacitinib course ran for 6 to 18 months and was followed by 6 months off drug.

Extracted RNA was reverse transcribed into cDNA, the sequencing template. Profiling relied on immunoSEQ multiplex PCR, and the TCRdb table lists in-frame clones only, not all of them. Among some 150,000 clones listed, 45% to 55% were seen once. Trimming pared 4 bases from V and 6 bases from J, leaving 10 bases between. The CDR3 loop spans 14 amino acids. The V gene's germline CDR1 is MGHRA and CDR2 YSYEKL. The sequencing used CD8+ T cells sorted from blood, collected at week 0. This chain links TRBV4-1 with TRBJ1-6; maybe TRBD1 (5 bases). This clonotype was sampled from a human donor with alopecia areata. CDR3 loop: CASSRTGPNSPLHF. In DNA form, the CDR3 reads TGCGCCAGCAGCCGGACGGGACCTAATTCACCCCTCCACTTT.